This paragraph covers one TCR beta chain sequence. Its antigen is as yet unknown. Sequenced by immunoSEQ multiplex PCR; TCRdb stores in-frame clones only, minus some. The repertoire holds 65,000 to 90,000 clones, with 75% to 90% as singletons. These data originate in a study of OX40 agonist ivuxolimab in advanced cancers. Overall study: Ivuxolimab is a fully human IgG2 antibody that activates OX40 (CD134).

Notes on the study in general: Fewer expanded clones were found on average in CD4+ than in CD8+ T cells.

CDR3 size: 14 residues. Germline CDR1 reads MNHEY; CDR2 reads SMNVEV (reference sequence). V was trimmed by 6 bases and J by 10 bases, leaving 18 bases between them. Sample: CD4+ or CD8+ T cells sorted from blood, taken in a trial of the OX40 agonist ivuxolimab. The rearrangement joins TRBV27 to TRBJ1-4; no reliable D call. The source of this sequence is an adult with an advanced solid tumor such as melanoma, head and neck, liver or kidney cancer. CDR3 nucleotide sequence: TGTGCCAGCAGCCACCCGGGAGCGGCTGGAAAACTGTTTTTT. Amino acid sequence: CASSHPGAAGKLFF.